This T cell receptor beta chain was sequenced in a study of blood T cell repertoires in COVID-19. Trimming cost V 2 bases and J 6 bases; bases outside gene matches: 8. CDR1 MDHEN and CDR2 SYDVKM come from the germline V gene. The CDR3 totals 16 residues. In the authors' methods: Estimation of nucleated cell counts was performed using reference gene primer amplification. Assay used: immunoSEQ multiplex PCR; TCRdb lists only in-frame clones, some missing. That table is the source of V, J and clone size, and D and trimming were worked out from the DNA. The table shows 250,000 to 350,000 clones, with about 89% occurring only once.

This receptor was obtained from a woman aged 55-70 years with acute or convalescent COVID-19. The specimen was peripheral blood. The gene calls are TRBV28 and TRBJ2-1; 9 bases agree with TRBD1. Written as DNA, the CDR3 is TGTGCCAGCAGTTTAATCGGACAGGGGACGGGCAATGAGCAGTTCTTC. Translating it yields CASSLIGQGTGNEQFF.